What follows is one T cell receptor (beta chain) and its context. MiXCR was run by TCRdb on the PCR reads, yielding one entry per CDR3 protein. The sample includes just under 650,000 distinct CDR3 sequences, just under 20% of them seen just once. Looked up from germline, CDR1 is LGHDT and CDR2 is YNNKEL (reference sequence). The CDR3 totals 15 residues. With 1 base removed from V and 0 bases from J, the gap between germline ends came to 9 bases. The sample belongs to a study of molecular identifiers for immune sequencing clone quantification. The sequenced sample consisted of naive CD8+ T cells from blood, with Jurkat cell RNA spiked in. As to subset: FACS-sorted CD8+CD4-CCR7+CD45RA+ naive T cells. The clonotype originates from a human donor in good health. Some libraries in this study had Jurkat cell RNA spiked in. This chain connects TRBV3-1 to TRBJ1-1, with a possible D match to TRBD1 (5 bases). CDR3 DNA sequence: TGTGCCAGCAGCCAAGTCCAGACAGTGAACACTGAAGCTTTCTTT. Translated, it gives CASSQVQTVNTEAFF. Looking up the rest from reference TRBV3-1 and TRBJ1-1 gives the full variable domain: DTAVSQTPKYLVTQMGNDKSIKCEQNLGHDTMYWYKQDSKKFLKIMFSYNNKELIINETVPNRFSPKSPDKAHLNLHINSLELGDSAVYFCASSQVQTVNTEAFFGQGTRLTVV.